This T cell receptor beta chain was found in a study of graft-versus-host responses after intestinal transplantation. About the research overall: Grafts that recipients had were multivisceral, liver-intestinal, or isolated intestinal transplants. Recipients uniformly received anti-thymocyte globulin induction, followed by tacrolimus and steroids for around 3 years.

Study-wide results and caveats: Early post-transplant HvG declines were associated with peak circulating GvH clone levels.

Here immunoSEQ multiplex PCR was the method, and the copy in TCRdb shows in-frame clones only, minus some. Among tens of thousands of clones, 90% to 95% were seen once, and the ten largest hold 0.49%. As for this clone: Antigen unknown.

The CDR3 is 15 residues long. Per germline, CDR1 MNHEY and CDR2 SMNVEV (reference sequence). J was trimmed by 7 bases and V by 4 bases; bases with no gene match: 3. Sequencing used unstimulated CD8+ T cells sorted from spleen or lymph node cells, obtained before intestinal transplant. This chain connects TRBV27 to TRBJ2-1; 14 bases align to TRBD2. The sequence derives from a human donor who received an intestinal transplant. Here the CDR3 DNA reads TGTGCCAGCAGTTCTGGGACTAGCGGGAGAAATGAGCAGTTCTTC. Protein product: CASSSGTSGRNEQFF.